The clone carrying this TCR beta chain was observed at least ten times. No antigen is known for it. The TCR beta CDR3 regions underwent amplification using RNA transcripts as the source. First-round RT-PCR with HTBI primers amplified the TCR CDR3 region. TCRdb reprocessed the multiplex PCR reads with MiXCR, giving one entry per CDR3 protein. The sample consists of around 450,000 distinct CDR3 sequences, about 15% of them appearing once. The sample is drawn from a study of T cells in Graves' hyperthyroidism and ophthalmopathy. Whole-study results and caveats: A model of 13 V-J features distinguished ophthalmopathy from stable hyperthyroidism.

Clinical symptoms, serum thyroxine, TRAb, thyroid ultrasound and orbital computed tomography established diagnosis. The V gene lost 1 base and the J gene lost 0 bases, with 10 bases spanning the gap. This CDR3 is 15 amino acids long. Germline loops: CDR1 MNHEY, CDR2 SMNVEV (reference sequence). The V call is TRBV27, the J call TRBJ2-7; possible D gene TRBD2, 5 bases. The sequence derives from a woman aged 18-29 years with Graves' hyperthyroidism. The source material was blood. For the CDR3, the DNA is TGTGCCAGCAGTTTATACGGGGTGAGCTCCTACGAGCAGTACTTC. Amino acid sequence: CASSLYGVSSYEQYF.